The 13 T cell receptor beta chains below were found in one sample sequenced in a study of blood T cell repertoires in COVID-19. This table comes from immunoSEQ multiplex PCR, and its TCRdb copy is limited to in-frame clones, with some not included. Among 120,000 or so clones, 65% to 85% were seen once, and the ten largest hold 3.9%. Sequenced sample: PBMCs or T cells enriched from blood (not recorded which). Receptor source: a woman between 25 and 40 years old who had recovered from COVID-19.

The CDR3, as DNA: TGTGCCATCAGTGAGGCTGGCGGACAGAACACTGAAGCTTTCTTT. Encoded protein: CAISEAGGQNTEAFF. The chain links TRBV10-3 to TRBJ1-1; D perhaps matches TRBD1 (5 bases). CDR3 length: 15 amino acids. V was trimmed by 2 bases and J by 1 base, leaving 11 bases between them. CDR1 and CDR2 from the germline V gene are ENHRY and SYGVKD.

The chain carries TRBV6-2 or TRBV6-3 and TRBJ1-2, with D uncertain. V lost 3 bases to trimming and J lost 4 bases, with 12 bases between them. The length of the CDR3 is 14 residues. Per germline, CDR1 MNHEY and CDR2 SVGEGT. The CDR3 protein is CASSYQVRGYGYTF. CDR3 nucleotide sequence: TGTGCCAGCAGTTATCAGGTCCGGGGCTATGGCTACACCTTC.

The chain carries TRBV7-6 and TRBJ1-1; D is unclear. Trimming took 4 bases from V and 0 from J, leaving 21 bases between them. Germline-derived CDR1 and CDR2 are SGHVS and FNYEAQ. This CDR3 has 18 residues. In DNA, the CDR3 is TGTGCCAGCAGCTCCTCCTACTCCCAGACGGGGTTGAACACTGAAGCTTTCTTT. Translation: CASSSSYSQTGLNTEAFF.

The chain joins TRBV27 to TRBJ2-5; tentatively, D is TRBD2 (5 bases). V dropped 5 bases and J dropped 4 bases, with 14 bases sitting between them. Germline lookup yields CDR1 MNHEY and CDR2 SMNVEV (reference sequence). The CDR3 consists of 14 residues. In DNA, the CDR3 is TGTGCCAGCAGTCCCTACAGAGGAGGAGAGACCCAGTACTTC. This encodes CASSPYRGGETQYF.

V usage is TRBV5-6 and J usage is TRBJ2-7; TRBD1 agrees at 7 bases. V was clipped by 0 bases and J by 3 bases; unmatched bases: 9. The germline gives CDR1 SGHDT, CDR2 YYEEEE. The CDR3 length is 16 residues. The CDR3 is CASSLDPRTGLYEQYF. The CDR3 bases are TGTGCCAGCAGCTTGGACCCCCGGACAGGACTCTACGAGCAGTACTTC.

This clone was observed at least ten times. CDR3 sequence reads: CAWSDGAGQPQHF. In nucleotides, the CDR3 is TGTGCCTGGAGTGATGGGGCCGGTCAGCCCCAGCATTTT. The V and J genes are TRBV30 and TRBJ1-5, with D perhaps matching TRBD1 (5 bases). V was pared by 1 base and J by 6 bases, with 10 bases between. This CDR3 contains 13 residues. Germline-derived CDR1 and CDR2 are GTSNPN and SVGIG (reference sequence).

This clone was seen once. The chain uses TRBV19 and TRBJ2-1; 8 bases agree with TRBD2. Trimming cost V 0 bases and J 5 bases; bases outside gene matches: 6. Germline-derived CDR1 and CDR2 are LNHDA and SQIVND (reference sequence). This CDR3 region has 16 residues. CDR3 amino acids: CASSIDAAGGHNEQFF. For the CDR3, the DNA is TGTGCCAGTAGTATAGATGCTGCGGGAGGACACAATGAGCAGTTCTTC.

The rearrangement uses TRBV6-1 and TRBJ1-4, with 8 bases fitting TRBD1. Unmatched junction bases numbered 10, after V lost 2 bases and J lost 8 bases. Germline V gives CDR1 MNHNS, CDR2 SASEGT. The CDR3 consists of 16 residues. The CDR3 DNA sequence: TGTGCCAGCAGTGAATTGTCCGGGACAGGCAGCGAAAAACTGTTTTTT. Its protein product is CASSELSGTGSEKLFF.

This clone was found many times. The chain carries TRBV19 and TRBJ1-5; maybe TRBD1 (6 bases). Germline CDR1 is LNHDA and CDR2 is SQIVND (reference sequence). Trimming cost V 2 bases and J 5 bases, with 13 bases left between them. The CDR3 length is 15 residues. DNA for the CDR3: TGTGCCAGTAGTATACGAGGGGACAATTATCAGCCCCAGCATTTT. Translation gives CASSIRGDNYQPQHF.

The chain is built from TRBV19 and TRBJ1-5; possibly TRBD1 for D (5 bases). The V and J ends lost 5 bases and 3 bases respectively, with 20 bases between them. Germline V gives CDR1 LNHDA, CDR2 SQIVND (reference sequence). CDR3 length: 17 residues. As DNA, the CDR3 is TGTGCCAGTAGTCTCCCGGGGGGAGGGGTTTCCAATCAGCCCCAGCATTTT. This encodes CASSLPGGGVSNQPQHF.

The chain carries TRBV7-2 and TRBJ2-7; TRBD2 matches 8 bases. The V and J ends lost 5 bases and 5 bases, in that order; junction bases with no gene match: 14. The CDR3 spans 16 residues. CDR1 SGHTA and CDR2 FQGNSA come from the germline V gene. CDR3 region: CASSNNPGLVRHEQYF. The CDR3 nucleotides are TGTGCCAGCAGCAATAATCCGGGACTAGTGCGTCACGAGCAGTACTTC.

This CDR3 reads CASSRRTANTDTQYF. The CDR3 DNA reads TGTGCCAGCAGCCGGCGGACAGCCAACACAGATACGCAGTATTTT. J is TRBJ2-3 and V is TRBV7-2; maybe TRBD1 (6 bases). This CDR3 region has 15 residues. V was trimmed by 5 bases and J by 2 bases, leaving 14 bases between them. Per the germline V gene, CDR1 is SGHTA and CDR2 is FQGNSA.

CDR3 sequence: CASSQAGGTSYEQYF. The CDR3 DNA reads TGCGCCAGCAGCCAAGCCGGCGGGACCTCCTACGAGCAGTACTTC. V gene TRBV4-1 combines with J gene TRBJ2-7, with D possibly matching TRBD2 (6 bases). Deletions cut 1 base from V and 0 bases from J, with 10 bases between. CDR3 size: 15 residues. Germline V gene sequence: CDR1 MGHRA, CDR2 YSYEKL.